These 30 T cell receptor beta chains were all obtained from the same sample, sequenced in a study of cytomegalovirus exposure and HLA in healthy donors. 60 Vbeta and 13 Jbeta primers were used in PCR. Profiled with immunoSEQ multiplex PCR; TCRdb holds only in-frame clones, not every one. Of about 150,000 clones listed, around a tenth were seen once; the top ten hold about 1.7%. The specimen sequenced was PBMCs. The receptors derive from a male donor in good health and CMV-seronegative.

The V call is TRBV2, the J call TRBJ1-1; D not resolved. The germline V and J ends were trimmed by 7 bases and 0 bases, with 9 bases remaining between them. The CDR3 has 13 residues. From germline, CDR1 is SNHLY and CDR2 FYNNEI. CDR3 nucleotide sequence: TGTGCCAGCATTCCCCCCTTGAACACTGAAGCTTTCTTT. The encoded protein is CASIPPLNTEAFF.

This clone was counted a few times. CDR3 sequence: CASSLRQGLNTEAFF. In nucleotides, the CDR3 is TGTGCCAGCAGCTTACGTCAGGGTCTCAACACTGAAGCTTTCTTT. The rearrangement uses TRBV7-2 and TRBJ1-1, with D perhaps matching TRBD1 (5 bases). The CDR3 is made up of 15 amino acids. V lost 2 bases to trimming and J lost 2 bases, with 12 bases between them. Germline-derived CDR1 and CDR2 are SGHTA and FQGNSA.

The CDR3 reads CASSASRSYEQYF. The CDR3 DNA reads as TGCGCCAGCAGCGCTAGTCGATCCTACGAGCAGTACTTC. V and J are TRBV4-3 and TRBJ2-7, with no clear D. V dropped 5 bases and J dropped 1 base, with 9 bases sitting between them. Germline V gene sequence: CDR1 LGHNA, CDR2 YSLEER. The CDR3 runs to 13 residues.

This CDR3 is CASRRFRDRGQGGELFF. CDR3 DNA sequence: TGTGCCAGCCGCCGCTTCCGGGACAGGGGGCAGGGCGGGGAGCTGTTTTTT. The chain joins TRBV5-8 to TRBJ2-2; 12 positions match TRBD1. Per the germline V gene, CDR1 is SGHTS and CDR2 is YDEGEE. The V and J ends lost 7 bases and 7 bases, in that order; junction bases with no gene match: 14. There are 17 residues in the CDR3.

The chain combines TRBV30 with TRBJ2-1, with TRBD1 matching 7 bases. The germline gives CDR1 GTSNPN, CDR2 SVGIG (reference sequence). The CDR3 sequence is 14 residues long. The junction had 5 bases not matched to a gene; V was cut back by 2 bases and J by 4 bases. The CDR3 sequence is CAWSRDRVYNEQFF. DNA for the CDR3: TGTGCCTGGAGTCGGGACAGAGTTTACAATGAGCAGTTCTTC.

The V call is TRBV7-2, the J call TRBJ2-4; TRBD2 matches 7 bases. V trimming: 5 bases; J trimming: 2 bases; junction bases outside the gene matches: 12. This CDR3 is 17 amino acids long. CDR1 and CDR2 (germline): SGHTA, FQGNSA. The CDR3 sequence: CASSPFFGRGTKNIQYF. CDR3 nucleotides: TGTGCCAGCAGCCCCTTCTTTGGGAGGGGTACCAAAAACATTCAGTACTTC.

In this sample, this clone turned up a few times. The chain is built from TRBV5-1 and TRBJ1-4; D not resolved. V was trimmed by 1 base and J by 4 bases, leaving 5 bases between them. The germline CDR1 and CDR2 sequences are SGHRS and YFSETQ. This CDR3 is 13 amino acids long. For the CDR3, the DNA is TGCGCCAGCAGCTTGTCAGATAATGAAAAACTGTTTTTT. It encodes CASSLSDNEKLFF.

The chain links TRBV12-2 to TRBJ2-2; the table's D call, TRBD2, was not checked against the DNA. TRBV12-2 is a documented pseudogene. The CDR3 sequence is 17 residues long. DNA of the CDR3: TGTGCAAGTCGCTTATCCGGGACTAGCGGCAACACCGGGGAGCTGTTTTTT. Protein: CASRLSGTSGNTGELFF.

The rearrangement uses TRBV27 and TRBJ2-4; D call uncertain. In germline, CDR1 is MNHEY, CDR2 SMNVEV (reference sequence). Trimming took 2 bases from V and 1 from J, leaving 18 bases between them. The CDR3 totals 18 residues. In nucleotides, the CDR3 is TGTGCCAGCAGTTTAGCCCCGTCACACGTTCCCGCCAAAAACATTCAGTACTTC. Its translation is CASSLAPSHVPAKNIQYF.

V gene TRBV9 combines with J gene TRBJ1-2, with D perhaps matching TRBD1 (6 bases). Trimming left V 3 bases short and J 4 bases short, with 16 bases between. The germline V gene has CDR1 SGDLS and CDR2 YYNGEE. This CDR3 spans 15 amino acids. The CDR3 DNA reads TGTGCCAGCAGCGGGGGGCTGGGCCGATTCTATGGCTACACCTTC. It is translated as CASSGGLGRFYGYTF.

This chain uses TRBV6-6 with TRBJ1-2, with TRBD1 as a possible D gene (6 bases). V was cut by 2 bases and J by 4 bases, with 11 bases left in between. The germline gives CDR1 MNHNY, CDR2 SVGAGI (reference sequence). The CDR3 sequence is 14 residues long. The CDR3 DNA reads TGTGCCAGCAGTTACGGATTACAGGGCTATGGCTACACCTTC. Translating gives CASSYGLQGYGYTF.

V is TRBV19 and J is TRBJ1-4, with no clear D. This CDR3 is 11 amino acids long. Germline assignment: CDR1 LNHDA and CDR2 SQIVND (reference sequence). V was clipped by 3 bases and J by 12 bases, with 8 bases between them. CDR3 in amino acids: CASSMRAELFF. The CDR3 nucleotides are TGTGCCAGTAGTATGCGGGCAGAACTGTTTTTT.

The chain joins TRBV11-2 to TRBJ1-2; maybe TRBD1 (5 bases). V was clipped by 0 bases and J by 3 bases, with 14 bases between them. The CDR3 totals 16 residues. Germline assignment: CDR1 SGHAT and CDR2 FQNNGV. The CDR3 region is CASSLDPGLGDYGYTF. CDR3 DNA sequence: TGTGCCAGCAGCTTAGATCCGGGTTTAGGGGACTATGGCTACACCTTC.

The table lists this clone with a few counts. The chain carries TRBV7-9 and TRBJ1-5; a weak D match, TRBD1 (6 bases). Per the germline V gene, CDR1 is SEHNR and CDR2 is FQNEAQ (reference sequence). The CDR3 has 18 amino acids. Between the trimmed V and J ends, which lost 1 base and 0 bases, there was a span of 16 bases. The CDR3 coding sequence is TGTGCCAGCAGCTTAGTCGGGCTGACAGGTTATAGCAATCAGCCCCAGCATTTT. Amino acids: CASSLVGLTGYSNQPQHF. The entire variable domain, with the rest obtained from reference TRBV7-9 and TRBJ1-5, is as follows: DTGVSQNPRHKITKRGQNVTFRCDPISEHNRLYWYRQTLGQGPEFLTYFQNEAQLEKSRLLSDRFSAERPKGSFSTLEIQRTEQGDSAMYLCASSLVGLTGYSNQPQHFGDGTRLSIL.

The rearrangement uses TRBV5-4 and TRBJ2-7; 9 bases align to TRBD1. The CDR3 is made up of 15 amino acids. Germline V lookup: CDR1 SGHNT, CDR2 YYREEE (reference sequence). Trimming removed 4 bases from V and 4 bases from J; junction bases left unmatched: 9. The CDR3 sequence is CASSTRTGALYEQYF. The CDR3 DNA reads TGTGCCAGCAGCACCCGGACAGGGGCCCTTTACGAGCAGTACTTC.

This clone was observed a few times. The chain couples TRBV28 to TRBJ2-1; D is possibly TRBD2 (5 bases). The germline V gene has CDR1 MDHEN and CDR2 SYDVKM. Trimming shortened V by 4 bases and J by 8 bases, and 12 bases separated the two germline ends. This CDR3 has 13 residues. The CDR3 here is CASSSQLAHEQFF. The CDR3 coding sequence is TGTGCCAGCAGTTCGCAGCTAGCCCATGAGCAGTTCTTC.

The CDR3 DNA reads as TGTGCCTGGAGTGTCGGACTCGCGGCCCAGTACTTC. Translated: CAWSVGLAAQYF. The chain carries TRBV30 and TRBJ2-5; TRBD2 might be the D (5 bases). The CDR3 totals 12 residues. In germline, CDR1 is GTSNPN, CDR2 SVGIG (reference sequence). Trimming removed 0 bases from V and 9 bases from J, with 11 bases in between. Drawing the rest from reference TRBV30 and TRBJ2-5, the complete variable domain is SQTIHQWPATLVQPVGSPLSLECTVEGTSNPNLYWYRQAAGRGLQLLFYSVGIGQISSEVPQNLSASRPQDRQFILSSKKLLLSDSGFYLCAWSVGLAAQYFGPGTRLLVL.

The CDR3 DNA reads as TGTGCCAGCAGCCCAACCGGGACAGCAGAAGAGACCCAGTACTTC. Translating gives CASSPTGTAEETQYF. This sequence joins TRBV4-2 and TRBJ2-5; 7 bases are shared with TRBD1. After removal of 4 bases from V and 3 bases from J, the junction contained 8 bases not matched to a gene. The CDR3 contains 15 residues. Germline assignment: CDR1 LGHNA and CDR2 YNFKEQ.

This sequence joins TRBV18 and TRBJ2-6; tentative D call: TRBD2 (6 bases). Trimming removed 3 bases at V and 3 bases at J, with 12 bases between. From germline, CDR1 is KGHSH and CDR2 LQKENI. This CDR3 contains 16 residues. CDR3 in DNA: TGTGCCAGCTCACCCACAGGAGGGAATGGGGCCAACGTCCTGACTTTC. Amino acid sequence: CASSPTGGNGANVLTF.

This clone was seen only a few times. J is TRBJ2-7 and V is TRBV6-5; a possible D gene is TRBD1 (5 bases). Trimming took 2 bases from V and 4 from J, leaving 12 bases between them. Per the germline V gene, CDR1 is MNHEY and CDR2 is SVGAGI. This CDR3 comprises 14 residues. The DNA of the CDR3 is TGTGCCAGCAGTTACACCAGGGTTTCGTACGAGCAGTACTTC. Its translation is CASSYTRVSYEQYF.

The chain joins TRBV7-9 to TRBJ2-5; TRBD2 matches at 8 bases. The trim removed 1 base at V and 5 bases at J, leaving 9 bases unmatched. The CDR3 runs to 16 residues. The germline V gene has CDR1 SEHNR and CDR2 FQNEAQ (reference sequence). DNA of the CDR3: TGTGCCAGCAGCTTAGACGGGGGGGCCATGCCGGAGACCCAGTACTTC. Amino acids: CASSLDGGAMPETQYF.

This clone was observed a few times. The chain joins TRBV5-1 to TRBJ1-1, with 10 nucleotides matching TRBD1. This CDR3 has 18 residues. Per the germline V gene, CDR1 is SGHRS and CDR2 is YFSETQ. Losses at the gene ends were 4 bases for V and 0 bases for J; bases not matched to a gene: 12. The CDR3 here is CASSILPTGGQMNTEAFF. The CDR3 nucleotides read TGCGCCAGCAGCATACTTCCGACAGGGGGCCAAATGAACACTGAAGCTTTCTTT.

Here the CDR3 reads CASSSTGTEPYEQYF. CDR3 in DNA: TGTGCCAGCAGCTCTACCGGGACAGAGCCTTACGAGCAGTACTTC. The chain joins TRBV7-2 to TRBJ2-7, with 7 positions matching TRBD1. The junction had 10 bases not matched to a gene; V was cut back by 4 bases and J by 4 bases. This CDR3 region has 15 residues. CDR1 SGHTA and CDR2 FQGNSA come from the germline V gene.

This rearrangement joins TRBV5-1 to TRBJ1-1; TRBD1 matches 7 bases. From germline, CDR1 is SGHRS and CDR2 YFSETQ. V shed 4 bases, J shed 1 base, and the junction held 1 base outside the gene matches. This CDR3 comprises 13 residues. CDR3 amino acids: CASSGDRNTEAFF. The CDR3 DNA reads as TGCGCCAGCAGCGGGGACAGGAACACTGAAGCTTTCTTT.

The sample holds a few counts of this clone. V usage is TRBV25-1 and J usage is TRBJ2-5; D might be TRBD2 (6 bases). The germline V and J ends were trimmed by 1 base and 3 bases, with 15 bases remaining between them. This CDR3 is built from 16 residues. Germline CDR1 reads MGHDK; CDR2 reads SYGVNS. CDR3 DNA sequence: TGTGCCAGCAGTGAATGGTTGGGGGGAGAAGAAGAGACCCAGTACTTC. Protein product: CASSEWLGGEEETQYF.

The V gene is TRBV27, the J gene TRBJ1-2; 7 bases line up with TRBD1. Germline assignment: CDR1 MNHEY and CDR2 SMNVEV (reference sequence). With V trimmed by 2 bases and J by 1 base, 4 bases remained unmatched. This CDR3 has 15 amino acids. In DNA, the CDR3 is TGTGCCAGCAGTTTAAGGGGGCCGGTTAACTATGGCTACACCTTC. Translation gives CASSLRGPVNYGYTF.

V is TRBV25-1 and J is TRBJ1-2; 7 bases line up with TRBD1. The CDR3 runs 14 residues. Trimming took 5 bases from V and 4 from J; bases not matched to a gene: 7. The germline V gene encodes CDR1 MGHDK and CDR2 SYGVNS. CDR3 nucleotide sequence: TGTGCCAGCAGTAACGCGGGACAGACCTATGGCTACACCTTC. Protein sequence: CASSNAGQTYGYTF.

As DNA, the CDR3 is TGTGCCAGCAAAAGAGAGGGGGGGCATGGCTCCTACGAGCAGTACTTC. Translating gives CASKREGGHGSYEQYF. The chain uses TRBV2 and TRBJ2-7; D possibly corresponds to TRBD2 (7 bases). The germline CDR1 and CDR2 sequences are SNHLY and FYNNEI. The CDR3 consists of 16 residues. Trimming pared 7 bases from V and 0 bases from J, leaving 19 bases between.

This clone was recorded a few times. The chain joins TRBV15 to TRBJ2-2; 13 nucleotides line up with TRBD2. The length of the CDR3 is 16 residues. Germline assignment: CDR1 LNHNV and CDR2 YYDKDF (reference sequence). V lost 0 bases, J lost 6 bases, and 1 base stayed unmatched. For the CDR3, the DNA is TGTGCCACCAGCAGAGAACTAGCGGGAGGGGCCGGGGAGCTGTTTTTT. It specifies CATSRELAGGAGELFF. The complete variable domain, with remaining parts taken from reference TRBV15 and TRBJ2-2, reads DAMVIQNPRYQVTQFGKPVTLSCSQTLNHNVMYWYQQKSSQAPKLLFHYYDKDFNNEADTPDNFQSRRPNTSFCFLDIRSPGLGDTAMYLCATSRELAGGAGELFFGEGSRLTVL.

This clone was found a few times. The V call is TRBV5-6, the J call TRBJ2-7; 11 bases match TRBD1. The CDR3 totals 14 residues. Looked up from germline, CDR1 is SGHDT and CDR2 is YYEEEE. Trimming took 4 bases from V and 3 from J; bases not matched to a gene: 3. The CDR3 DNA is TGTGCCAGCAGCCCCGGGACAGGGGGCTACGAGCAGTACTTC. It translates to CASSPGTGGYEQYF.